This TCR beta chain comes out of a study of blood T cells in healthy people across ages. Across the study: When template switching was applied, about one barcoded beta molecule was captured per two T cells.

Study-wide results and caveats: With age, beta diversity per million T cells declined roughly linearly, significantly by about 37.

As for this clonotype: Its antigen is unidentified. A junction end diverges from the germline sequence, so it may reflect a read error.

Then a second PCR, running roughly 7 to 12 cycles, was carried out with a sample-barcoded 5' primer and a J-beta primer mix. Each of the cDNA molecules was tagged by a template-switch adaptor with 12 random nucleotides. Sequencing recovered at least 2.5 million CDR3-containing paired-end reads from each sample. TCRdb recomputed calls from the 5' RACE reads with MiXCR, one row per CDR3 protein. The table records 1.5 million to 2 million distinct CDR3 sequences, about 50% of them present only once. This TCR was recovered from a woman aged 40-49 years in good health. What was sequenced was blood.

The DNA for the CDR3 is TGTGCCGGCAGCTTAGGATTGAACTTATTTCGATCAGAGACCCAGTACTTC. Encoded protein: CAGSLGLNLFRSETQYF. The V call is TRBV13, the J call TRBJ2-4; D not certain. The J call may be faulty, since TRBJ2-5 better matches the DNA end. The CDR3 has 17 residues. Germline V gene sequence: CDR1 PRHDT, CDR2 FYEKMQ (reference sequence).